Following are 32 T cell receptor beta chains from one sample sequenced in a study of T cell responses to AZD1222 COVID-19 vaccine. Measured with immunoSEQ multiplex PCR; TCRdb has only the in-frame clones, and not every one. This table has roughly 180,000 clones, 80% to 95% appearing once. The source was peripheral blood, collected 28 days after the second AZD1222 dose. These receptors were taken from an adult who received the AZD1222 COVID-19 vaccine.

The chain joins TRBV5-1 to TRBJ1-1; D perhaps matches TRBD1 (6 bases). The CDR3 length is 12 residues. CDR1 and CDR2 from the germline V gene are SGHRS and YFSETQ. With 3 bases removed from V and 10 bases from J, the gap between germline ends came to 13 bases. DNA for the CDR3: TGCGCCAGCAGCTCTAGGGGGGAAGGAGCTTTCTTT. Its translation is CASSSRGEGAFF.

The rearrangement uses TRBV7-9 and TRBJ1-1, with TRBD1 identical over 7 bases. With V trimmed by 4 bases and J by 4 bases, 3 bases remained unmatched. Germline values: CDR1 SEHNR, CDR2 FQNEAQ (reference sequence). The CDR3 spans 13 residues. CDR3 DNA sequence: TGTGCCAGCAGCTCCAGGGGGGGCACTGAAGCTTTCTTT. Protein sequence: CASSSRGGTEAFF.

This chain connects TRBV10-2 to TRBJ1-1; D ambiguous. The CDR3 totals 14 residues. Trimming pared 4 bases from V and 4 bases from J, leaving 13 bases between. The germline V gene encodes CDR1 WSHSY and CDR2 SAAADI. The CDR3 nucleotides are TGCGCCAGCAGTGTCGGGAGGCTGGGCACTGAAGCTTTCTTT. Its protein product is CASSVGRLGTEAFF.

The chain has TRBV28 and TRBJ2-5; D is uncertain. CDR3 length: 11 amino acids. Germline assignment: CDR1 MDHEN and CDR2 SYDVKM. The V and J ends lost 6 bases and 5 bases respectively, with 7 bases between them. For the CDR3, the DNA is TGTGCCAGCAGACTTGAGGAGACCCAGTACTTC. This gives the protein CASRLEETQYF.

The J gene is TRBJ2-1, the V gene TRBV11-2; 14 bases are a match to TRBD2. This CDR3 comprises 18 residues. J gave up 7 bases and V 1 base, and 9 bases lay outside the gene matches. CDR1 and CDR2 from the germline V gene are SGHAT and FQNNGV. This CDR3 reads CASSLARGTSGSRNEQFF. The CDR3 nucleotides read TGTGCCAGCAGCTTAGCCCGGGGGACTAGCGGGAGTCGGAATGAGCAGTTCTTC. Based on the CDR3 plus reference TRBV11-2 and TRBJ2-1, the full variable domain is EAGVAQSPRYKIIEKRQSVAFWCNPISGHATLYWYQQILGQGPKLLIQFQNNGVVDDSQLPKDRFSAERLKGVDSTLKIQPAKLEDSAVYLCASSLARGTSGSRNEQFFGPGTRLTVL.

This clone was recorded once. DNA of the CDR3: TGTGCCAGCAGCGCGGTGTCCGGGACAGGGTTTAATGAAAAACTGTTTTTT. It translates to CASSAVSGTGFNEKLFF. The rearrangement uses TRBV5-5 and TRBJ1-4, with 9 bases that match TRBD1. The junction had 11 bases not matched to a gene; V was cut back by 4 bases and J by 4 bases. There are 17 residues in the CDR3. CDR1 SGHKS and CDR2 YYEKEE come from the germline V gene (reference sequence).

This clone was seen a handful of times. The chain carries TRBV2 and TRBJ2-5; 11 bases fit TRBD2. The V and J ends lost 10 bases and 5 bases, in that order; junction bases with no gene match: 15. The germline V gene encodes CDR1 SNHLY and CDR2 FYNNEI. CDR3 length equals 16 residues. Written as DNA, the CDR3 is TGTGCCACCCTTCTAGGTAGCGGGAGGGAGGGGGAGACCCAGTACTTC. Translating gives CATLLGSGREGETQYF.

V gene TRBV27 combines with J gene TRBJ2-5; D possibly corresponds to TRBD1 (5 bases). The V end lost 8 bases, the J end lost 2 bases, and 18 bases lay between the germline ends. Germline-derived CDR1 and CDR2 are MNHEY and SMNVEV (reference sequence). The CDR3 is 15 amino acids. The CDR3 protein is CASRVTGARQETQYF. The CDR3 nucleotides read TGTGCCAGCCGGGTTACAGGCGCACGTCAAGAGACCCAGTACTTC.

The V call is TRBV28, the J call TRBJ2-3, with TRBD1 matching 8 bases. The CDR3 consists of 15 residues. The germline CDR1 and CDR2 sequences are MDHEN and SYDVKM. V lost 8 bases to trimming and J lost 3 bases; unmatched junction nucleotides: 10. The CDR3 spells CASQSPRQGTDTQYF. The CDR3 region has the DNA TGTGCCAGCCAGTCCCCGAGACAGGGGACAGATACGCAGTATTTT.

There are a few counts of this clone. This chain uses TRBV7-9 with TRBJ1-1, with 7 positions matching TRBD1. Trimming removed 5 bases from V and 6 bases from J; junction bases left unmatched: 12. This CDR3 has 15 residues. Germline CDR1 reads SEHNR; CDR2 reads FQNEAQ (reference sequence). In DNA, the CDR3 is TGTGCCAGCAGCAACCCGGGACAGAGTGACGCTGAAGCTTTCTTT. Translating gives CASSNPGQSDAEAFF. Looking up the rest from reference TRBV7-9 and TRBJ1-1 gives the full variable domain: DTGVSQNPRHKITKRGQNVTFRCDPISEHNRLYWYRQTLGQGPEFLTYFQNEAQLEKSRLLSDRFSAERPKGSFSTLEIQRTEQGDSAMYLCASSNPGQSDAEAFFGQGTRLTVV.

The V call is TRBV3-1 (or the pseudogene TRBV3-2), the J call TRBJ1-4; D perhaps matches TRBD1 (6 bases). Looked up from germline, CDR1 is LGHDT and CDR2 is YNNKEL (reference sequence). CDR3 length: 15 residues. Trimming left V 1 base short and J 7 bases short, with 13 bases between. The CDR3 DNA follows: TGTGCCAGCAGCCAAGCCAAGGGGGGAAGTGAAAAACTGTTTTTT. Translated, it gives CASSQAKGGSEKLFF.

V usage is TRBV27 and J usage is TRBJ2-1; D is undetermined. With 8 bases removed from V and 4 bases from J, the gap between germline ends came to 6 bases. The CDR3 totals 11 residues. Germline V lookup: CDR1 MNHEY, CDR2 SMNVEV (reference sequence). In DNA form, the CDR3 reads TGTGCCAGCGGAGAATACAATGAGCAGTTCTTC. This translates into CASGEYNEQFF.

The chain carries TRBV7-2 and TRBJ2-7; no clear D gene. The V and J ends lost 5 bases and 6 bases respectively, with 14 bases between them. Germline V gene lookup returns CDR1 SGHTA and CDR2 FQGNSA. This CDR3 spans 13 amino acids. CDR3 nucleotide sequence: TGTGCCAGCAGCCTCGTAGAGTTTCGCGAGCAGTACTTC. This translates into CASSLVEFREQYF.

The sample holds a few counts of this clone. The chain is built from TRBV5-1 and TRBJ2-4, with a tentative D call TRBD2 (6 bases). CDR1 SGHRS and CDR2 YFSETQ come from the germline V gene. V dropped 0 bases and J dropped 2 bases, with 12 bases sitting between them. The CDR3 totals 16 residues. The CDR3 DNA sequence: TGCGCCAGCAGCTTGGGGGATAGCGGACCCAAAAACATTCAGTACTTC. This gives the protein CASSLGDSGPKNIQYF.

This chain uses TRBV5-4 with TRBJ2-3; TRBD2 matches 11 bases. Germline assignment: CDR1 SGHNT and CDR2 YYREEE (reference sequence). This CDR3 is built from 17 residues. The V and J ends lost 4 bases and 0 bases, in that order; junction bases with no gene match: 7. CDR3 sequence (DNA): TGTGCCAGCAGCATCACTAGCGGGAGCCCTAGCACAGATACGCAGTATTTT. Protein product: CASSITSGSPSTDTQYF.

V is TRBV3-1 (or the pseudogene TRBV3-2) and J is TRBJ2-1; D unclear. V was pared by 2 bases and J by 2 bases, with 10 bases between. This CDR3 has 15 residues. Germline CDR1 is LGHDT and CDR2 is YNNKEL (reference sequence). The CDR3 nucleotides read TGTGCCAGCAGCCAACTGGGCCGCGCCTACAATGAGCAGTTCTTC. It specifies CASSQLGRAYNEQFF.

This chain joins TRBV20-1 and TRBJ1-2; D is unresolved. Germline CDR1 is DFQATT and CDR2 is SNEGSKA (reference sequence). Between the trimmed V and J ends, which lost 5 bases and 7 bases, there was a span of 11 bases. This CDR3 has 11 residues. The CDR3 region is CSAYSVGGYTF. Here the CDR3 DNA reads TGCAGTGCTTACAGCGTCGGTGGCTACACCTTC.

The gene calls are TRBV15 and TRBJ1-1, with D possibly being TRBD1 (6 bases). The CDR3 runs 15 residues. Germline assignment: CDR1 LNHNV and CDR2 YYDKDF (reference sequence). V was shortened by 1 base and J by 1 base, with 10 bases between the two germline ends. Here the CDR3 DNA reads TGTGCCACCAGCAGAGGGGGGCCGAAGAACACTGAAGCTTTCTTT. Protein product: CATSRGGPKNTEAFF.

The chain combines TRBV7-8 with TRBJ1-3; D not certain. V lost 1 base, J lost 0 bases, and 10 bases lay in between. This CDR3 is 16 amino acids long. Per germline, CDR1 SGHVS and CDR2 FQNEAQ. This chain's CDR3 is CASSLGAMSSGNTIYF. CDR3 in DNA: TGTGCCAGCAGCTTAGGGGCAATGAGCTCTGGAAACACCATATATTTT.

This chain connects TRBV6-5 to TRBJ2-2; D call uncertain. CDR1 is MNHEY and CDR2 is SVGAGI in the germline V gene. The CDR3 is made up of 12 amino acids. Trimming shortened V by 4 bases and J by 4 bases, and 4 bases separated the two germline ends. The CDR3 here is CASSFLTGELFF. DNA for the CDR3: TGTGCCAGCAGTTTCCTCACCGGGGAGCTGTTTTTT.

The chain is built from TRBV29-1 and TRBJ2-4; the D is unclear. Germline CDR1 and CDR2: SQVTM and ANQGSEA. This CDR3 region has 15 residues. Trimming stripped 2 bases from V and 0 bases from J, with 11 bases between. CDR3 nucleotide sequence: TGCAGCGTTGAACGATTAGTATCAGCCAAAAACATTCAGTACTTC. This translates into CSVERLVSAKNIQYF.

This chain links TRBV18 with TRBJ1-1; maybe TRBD1 (5 bases). CDR1 is KGHSH and CDR2 is LQKENI in the germline V gene. The CDR3 runs 14 residues. The germline V and J ends were trimmed by 3 bases and 5 bases, with 13 bases remaining between them. CDR3 loop: CASSPVGRGTEAFF. The CDR3 DNA follows: TGTGCCAGCTCACCGGTGGGCCGGGGGACTGAAGCTTTCTTT.

The rearrangement uses TRBV6-1 and TRBJ1-1, with a tentative D call TRBD1 (5 bases). Trimming took off 2 bases at V and 0 bases at J, with 13 bases between the two ends. Germline V gene sequence: CDR1 MNHNS, CDR2 SASEGT. The CDR3 contains 16 residues. CDR3 loop: CASSEWLGALNTEAFF. CDR3 in DNA: TGTGCCAGCAGTGAATGGTTAGGGGCCCTGAACACTGAAGCTTTCTTT.

V usage is TRBV11-3 and J usage is TRBJ2-7, with D possibly being TRBD2 (5 bases). Germline V CDR1 and CDR2: SGHNT, YENEEA. Trimming removed 6 bases at V and 5 bases at J, with 23 bases between. The CDR3 has 16 residues. The CDR3 nucleotides are TGTGCCAGCAGTCCCACACCGACCGGGATACGACACGAGCAGTACTTC. Protein product: CASSPTPTGIRHEQYF.

This clone turned up a few times. This specimen includes other DNA sequences encoding the same CDR3. The chain joins TRBV28 to TRBJ1-1; the D is unclear. There are 14 residues in the CDR3. The germline V gene has CDR1 MDHEN and CDR2 SYDVKM. Trimming cost V 2 bases and J 1 base, with 8 bases left between them. The CDR3 loop is CASSLVVGNTEAFF. CDR3 DNA: TGTGCCAGCAGTTTAGTGGTGGGGAACACTGAAGCTTTCTTT.

This clone was recorded a few times. This chain uses TRBV5-1 with TRBJ2-1, with D perhaps being TRBD1 or TRBD2 (5 bases each). The CDR3 has 15 amino acids. The V end was cut by 5 bases, the J end by 4 bases, with 16 bases between. Germline V CDR1 and CDR2: SGHRS, YFSETQ. CDR3 region: CASRFRDQPYNEQFF. For the CDR3, the DNA is TGCGCCAGCAGGTTCCGGGACCAGCCGTACAATGAGCAGTTCTTC.

The rearrangement joins TRBV19 to TRBJ2-2; D might be TRBD1 (5 bases). The CDR3 is 17 residues long. Germline values: CDR1 LNHDA, CDR2 SQIVND (reference sequence). Trimming cost V 6 bases and J 3 bases, with 20 bases left between them. This CDR3 is CASSTHRWQGDTGELFF. The DNA of the CDR3 is TGTGCCAGTAGCACCCACCGGTGGCAGGGTGACACCGGGGAGCTGTTTTTT.

Concerning this clone: The sample holds other DNA sequences that translate to the same CDR3. V gene TRBV2 combines with J gene TRBJ1-1; 9 bases fit TRBD1. This CDR3 is built from 13 residues. Germline V lookup: CDR1 SNHLY, CDR2 FYNNEI. With V trimmed by 6 bases and J by 5 bases, 4 bases remained unmatched. CDR3 loop: CASSADRGTEAFF. In nucleotides, the CDR3 is TGTGCCAGCAGCGCGGACAGGGGTACTGAAGCTTTCTTT.

V gene TRBV21-1 combines with J gene TRBJ2-1; TRBD2, as called in the table, went unchecked against the DNA. TRBV21-1 is a pseudogene. The CDR3 is 14 amino acids. CDR3 DNA sequence: TGTGCCAGCAGCAAATTTCGGCGGGACAATGAGCAGTTCTTC. Protein sequence: CASSKFRRDNEQFF.

The chain is built from TRBV6-5 and TRBJ1-2, with 8 nucleotides matching TRBD1. The CDR3 has 15 residues. In germline, CDR1 is MNHEY, CDR2 SVGAGI. The V and J ends lost 7 bases and 4 bases, in that order; junction bases with no gene match: 11. Written as DNA, the CDR3 is TGTGCCAGCACCAAGGGGCAGGGGGCCTTCTATGGCTACACCTTC. It encodes CASTKGQGAFYGYTF.

The chain combines TRBV28 with TRBJ1-2; D not certain. With 5 bases removed from V and 0 bases from J, the gap between germline ends came to 7 bases. Germline assignment: CDR1 MDHEN and CDR2 SYDVKM. The CDR3 is 13 amino acids. DNA of the CDR3: TGTGCCAGCAGTATCGGAGCTAACTATGGCTACACCTTC. This gives the protein CASSIGANYGYTF.

J is TRBJ1-3 and V is TRBV27, with TRBD1 as a possible D gene (5 bases). From germline, CDR1 is MNHEY and CDR2 SMNVEV (reference sequence). V was shortened by 6 bases and J by 0 bases, with 9 bases between the two germline ends. The CDR3 totals 14 residues. The CDR3 sequence: CASSLRGSGNTIYF. The CDR3 DNA is TGTGCCAGCAGCCTAAGGGGCTCTGGAAACACCATATATTTT.